This passage covers 32 T cell receptor beta chains from one sample sequenced in a study of regulatory dendritic cells for organ transplantation (dated by TCRdb to 2017 to 2019). To prepare the library, the immunoSEQ multiplex PCR assay was applied. The source is immuneACCESS, and TCRdb retained only in-frame sequences with V and J called. Part of the clones is not carried over; for the studies checked, unresolved V genes explain less than half of this, and the remainder is unexplained. This sample has fewer than 40,000 clones in its table, and about nine tenths of those were observed once. Over 0.095% of the sample is in the top ten clones. Sequenced sample: naive CD8+ T cells from blood. The cell subset or site label for this specimen denotes: CD45RA+ naive T cells. The source of these receptors is a human donor in good health.

V gene TRBV19 combines with J gene TRBJ2-7; 7 nucleotides match TRBD2. The CDR3 has 14 residues. The trim removed 3 bases at V and 3 bases at J, leaving 5 bases unmatched. The germline CDR1 and CDR2 sequences are LNHDA and SQIVND (reference sequence). CDR3 bases: TGTGCCAGTAGTATGAGAAGCGGGGACTACGAGCAGTACTTC. This encodes CASSMRSGDYEQYF.

The chain couples TRBV15 to TRBJ2-3, with D unclear. The CDR3 spans 12 residues. The V end lost 3 bases, the J end lost 2 bases, and 3 bases lay between the germline ends. Germline CDR1 LNHNV, CDR2 YYDKDF (reference sequence). DNA of the CDR3: TGTGCCACCAGCAGCATCACAGATACGCAGTATTTT. Translated: CATSSITDTQYF.

V and J are TRBV11-1 and TRBJ2-1; TRBD2 is a possible D gene (6 bases). Germline values: CDR1 SGHAT, CDR2 FQDESV (reference sequence). The V gene lost 2 bases and the J gene lost 8 bases, with 13 bases spanning the gap. The CDR3 consists of 14 residues. The CDR3 here is CASSLFRGGYEQFF. CDR3 DNA: TGTGCCAGCAGCTTATTTCGGGGAGGCTATGAGCAGTTCTTC.

This rearrangement joins TRBV5-4 to TRBJ1-1; D is unclear. Germline CDR1 SGHNT, CDR2 YYREEE (reference sequence). With 1 base removed from V and 7 bases from J, the gap between germline ends came to 8 bases. The CDR3 loop spans 12 amino acids. CDR3 sequence (DNA): TGTGCCAGCAGCTTGAGGGCAGATGAAGCTTTCTTT. Its translation: CASSLRADEAFF.

V usage is TRBV4-1 and J usage is TRBJ2-1; 7 bases fit TRBD1. The CDR3 contains 18 residues. Germline V lookup: CDR1 MGHRA, CDR2 YSYEKL. Germline trimming cut 2 bases from V and 3 bases from J; bases unmatched to any gene: 13. CDR3 protein: CASSQSPRRDSFYNEQFF. CDR3 nucleotide sequence: TGCGCCAGCAGCCAAAGCCCGCGCCGGGACAGTTTCTACAATGAGCAGTTCTTC.

The rearrangement joins TRBV5-4 to TRBJ2-1; 12 bases line up with TRBD2. Unmatched junction bases numbered 1, after V lost 2 bases and J lost 1 base. The CDR3 is 16 residues long. Germline CDR1 reads SGHNT; CDR2 reads YYREEE (reference sequence). In DNA, the CDR3 is TGTGCCAGCAGCTTAACTAGCGGGAGGTCCTACAATGAGCAGTTCTTC. This codes for CASSLTSGRSYNEQFF.

V and J are TRBV5-6 and TRBJ2-7, with D tentatively TRBD2 (7 bases). CDR1 is SGHDT, CDR2 YYEEEE, per germline. V lost 4 bases to trimming and J lost 2 bases, with 10 bases between them. This CDR3 is built from 13 residues. CDR3: CASSAGAAYEQYF. The CDR3 region has the DNA TGTGCCAGCAGCGCGGGGGCCGCCTACGAGCAGTACTTC.

Remarks on this clone: The junction and the germline gene differ at one end; a read error may be behind it. The V call is TRBV7-9, the J call TRBJ1-6; TRBD1 is a possible D gene (6 bases). The germline V gene encodes CDR1 SEHNR and CDR2 FQNEAQ (reference sequence). This CDR3 region has 14 residues. The CDR3 here is CASSAPGERSPLHF. The CDR3 region has the DNA TGTGCCAGCAGCGCCCCAGGGGAGCGTTCACCTCTCCACTTT.

This chain connects TRBV27 to TRBJ2-7, with 7 bases matching TRBD1. Trimming at V came to 4 bases and at J to 3 bases, leaving 3 bases not matched to a gene. The CDR3 contains 13 residues. CDR1 is MNHEY, CDR2 SMNVEV, per germline (reference sequence). For the CDR3, the DNA is TGTGCCAGCAGTTGGGACAGCGGCTACGAGCAGTACTTC. Translating gives CASSWDSGYEQYF.

V gene TRBV7-9 combines with J gene TRBJ1-1; D unresolved. V lost 7 bases, J lost 5 bases, and 11 bases lay in between. The CDR3 sequence is 12 residues long. The V gene's germline CDR1 is SEHNR and CDR2 FQNEAQ (reference sequence). CDR3 protein: CASTPGNTEAFF. In nucleotides, the CDR3 is TGTGCCAGCACCCCCGGGAATACTGAAGCTTTCTTT. The whole variable domain, filled in from reference TRBV7-9 and TRBJ1-1, reads DTGVSQNPRHKITKRGQNVTFRCDPISEHNRLYWYRQTLGQGPEFLTYFQNEAQLEKSRLLSDRFSAERPKGSFSTLEIQRTEQGDSAMYLCASTPGNTEAFFGQGTRLTVV.

The rearrangement links TRBV13 to TRBJ2-1; D unresolved. Germline V lookup: CDR1 PRHDT, CDR2 FYEKMQ (reference sequence). Trimming cost V 6 bases and J 6 bases, with 6 bases left between them. The CDR3 runs 11 residues. The CDR3 DNA reads as TGTGCCAGCAGGCAGATCAATGAGCAGTTCTTC. It is translated as CASRQINEQFF.

The chain recombines TRBV4-1 with TRBJ2-7; a weak D match, TRBD2 (6 bases). CDR1 is MGHRA and CDR2 is YSYEKL in the germline V gene. Trimming pared 1 base from V and 0 bases from J, leaving 10 bases between. CDR3 length: 15 amino acids. The CDR3 coding sequence is TGCGCCAGCAGCCAAGCGAGGGGAGGCTCCTACGAGCAGTACTTC. It encodes CASSQARGGSYEQYF.

The chain joins TRBV4-3 to TRBJ2-5, with D perhaps TRBD2 (5 bases). The CDR3 runs to 14 residues. The ends were cut back, 0 bases at V and 9 bases at J, with 14 bases in the middle. CDR1 and CDR2 (germline): LGHNA, YSLEER. The CDR3 sequence is CASSQDRFLRAQYF. CDR3 nucleotides: TGCGCCAGCAGCCAAGACAGGTTCCTGCGGGCCCAGTACTTC.

The chain uses TRBV5-8 and TRBJ2-7; TRBD1 might be the D (5 bases). This CDR3 has 14 amino acids. Trimming took 1 base from V and 6 from J, leaving 14 bases between them. The germline gives CDR1 SGHTS, CDR2 YDEGEE. CDR3 in amino acids: CASSLPRRQIEQYF. The CDR3 coding sequence is TGTGCCAGCAGCTTGCCCCGTCGACAGATCGAGCAGTACTTC.

V and J are TRBV11-2 and TRBJ2-1, with 16 positions matching TRBD2. CDR3 length equals 18 residues. Trimming removed 1 base from V and 8 bases from J; junction bases left unmatched: 8. CDR1 is SGHAT and CDR2 is FQNNGV in the germline V gene. The CDR3 loop is CASSLGGTSGRAVDEQFF. The CDR3 DNA reads TGTGCCAGCAGCTTAGGCGGGACTAGCGGGAGGGCGGTCGATGAGCAGTTCTTC.

This rearrangement joins TRBV29-1 to TRBJ1-2; D possibly corresponds to TRBD1 (6 bases). The germline CDR1 and CDR2 sequences are SQVTM and ANQGSEA. Trimming shortened V by 1 base and J by 6 bases, and 9 bases separated the two germline ends. The CDR3 contains 12 residues. This CDR3 reads CSVEAQGNGYTF. The CDR3 DNA is TGCAGCGTTGAAGCTCAGGGGAATGGCTACACCTTC.

The chain joins TRBV27 to TRBJ1-1, with D unresolved. CDR1 MNHEY and CDR2 SMNVEV come from the germline V gene (reference sequence). The V gene lost 5 bases and the J gene lost 8 bases, with 12 bases spanning the gap. The CDR3 runs to 12 residues. Written as DNA, the CDR3 is TGTGCCAGCAGTCTAGGAGGTGGGGAAGCTTTCTTT. Translation: CASSLGGGEAFF.

The V gene is TRBV5-4, the J gene TRBJ2-5; tentatively, D is TRBD1 (7 bases). The V gene's germline CDR1 is SGHNT and CDR2 YYREEE (reference sequence). With 6 bases removed from V and 5 bases from J, the gap between germline ends came to 23 bases. The CDR3 loop spans 16 amino acids. In DNA, the CDR3 is TGTGCCAGCACCCAGCAGGGGGGCAGTGATCTGGAGACCCAGTACTTC. It specifies CASTQQGGSDLETQYF.

The gene calls are TRBV7-9 and TRBJ2-3, with 7 bases that match TRBD2. Germline trimming cut 10 bases from V and 6 bases from J; bases unmatched to any gene: 10. The length of the CDR3 is 13 residues. Per the germline V gene, CDR1 is SEHNR and CDR2 is FQNEAQ (reference sequence). In DNA form, the CDR3 reads TGTGCCACCCACCGCCTAGCGGCGGATACGCAGTATTTT. The encoded protein is CATHRLAADTQYF.

This chain connects TRBV14 to TRBJ1-1; D is undetermined. There are 16 residues in the CDR3. CDR1 and CDR2 from the germline V gene are SGHDN and FVKESK. Trimming removed 0 bases at V and 0 bases at J, with 11 bases between. CDR3 sequence reads: CASSQDFWGLNTEAFF. In DNA, the CDR3 is TGTGCCAGCAGCCAAGATTTCTGGGGTTTGAACACTGAAGCTTTCTTT.

This clone was seen only once. The chain combines TRBV6-1 with TRBJ1-5, with 9 bases fitting TRBD1. Germline V gene lookup returns CDR1 MNHNS and CDR2 SASEGT. Trimming at V came to 5 bases and at J to 3 bases, leaving 5 bases not matched to a gene. This CDR3 has 15 residues. In nucleotides, the CDR3 is TGTGCCAGCAGTCCCGGGACAGGGTACAATCAGCCCCAGCATTTT. Amino acids: CASSPGTGYNQPQHF.

This chain uses TRBV9 with TRBJ2-1; D is perhaps TRBD2 (5 bases). With 2 bases removed from V and 8 bases from J, the gap between germline ends came to 14 bases. CDR3 length: 14 residues. Germline V gene sequence: CDR1 SGDLS, CDR2 YYNGEE. The CDR3, as DNA: TGTGCCAGCAGCGTTGAGGGCGACCGGGATGAGCAGTTCTTC. Translated: CASSVEGDRDEQFF.

The chain links TRBV27 to TRBJ1-5; possible D gene TRBD1, 6 bases. The CDR3 length is 14 residues. The germline V gene has CDR1 MNHEY and CDR2 SMNVEV (reference sequence). Trimming removed 10 bases from V and 9 bases from J, with 22 bases in between. The CDR3 here is CATLEQGGRGPQHF. CDR3 DNA: TGTGCCACATTAGAACAGGGCGGACGAGGGCCCCAGCATTTT.

The V call is TRBV5-1, the J call TRBJ2-2, with TRBD2 matching over 9 bases. The length of the CDR3 is 19 residues. Per germline, CDR1 SGHRS and CDR2 YFSETQ. Trimming at V came to 0 bases and at J to 2 bases, leaving 11 bases not matched to a gene. CDR3 sequence reads: CASSLAVSSGRYNTGELFF. Here the CDR3 DNA reads TGCGCCAGCAGCTTGGCCGTTTCGAGCGGGAGGTATAACACCGGGGAGCTGTTTTTT.

The V call is TRBV7-2, the J call TRBJ2-7; TRBD1 agrees at 8 bases. Trimming removed 6 bases from V and 3 bases from J; junction bases left unmatched: 10. CDR1 is SGHTA, CDR2 FQGNSA, per germline. The length of the CDR3 is 15 residues. CDR3 sequence reads: CASSYFMGQDYEQYF. DNA of the CDR3: TGTGCCAGCAGTTATTTCATGGGACAGGACTACGAGCAGTACTTC.

The V and J genes are TRBV19 and TRBJ1-2, with 7 nucleotides matching TRBD1. CDR1 is LNHDA, CDR2 SQIVND, per germline (reference sequence). This CDR3 is built from 14 residues. V shed 6 bases and J 4 bases; nucleotides not matched to a gene: 8. The CDR3 spells CASRAGTAAYGYTF. Here the CDR3 DNA reads TGTGCCAGTAGAGCCGGGACAGCCGCCTATGGCTACACCTTC. The full variable domain, with the rest looked up from reference TRBV19 and TRBJ1-2, is DGGITQSPKYLFRKEGQNVTLSCEQNLNHDAMYWYRQDPGQGLRLIYYSQIVNDFQKGDIAEGYSVSREKKESFPLTVTSAQKNPTAFYLCASRAGTAAYGYTFGSGTRLTVV.

The CDR3 sequence is CSVGSAFF. In nucleotides, the CDR3 is TGCAGCGTTGGGTCAGCTTTCTTT. This sequence joins TRBV29-1 and TRBJ1-1, with D hard to call. V was clipped by 4 bases and J by 10 bases, with 4 bases between them. The germline gives CDR1 SQVTM, CDR2 ANQGSEA. There are 8 residues in the CDR3. Supplemented by reference TRBV29-1 and TRBJ1-1, the full variable domain reads SAVISQKPSRDICQRGTSLTIQCQVDSQVTMMFWYRQQPGQSLTLIATANQGSEATYESGFVIDKFPISRPNLTFSTLTVSNMSPEDSSIYLCSVGSAFFGQGTRLTVV.

CDR3 residues: CASGERMAGTNNNEQFF. DNA for the CDR3: TGTGCCAGCGGAGAACGGATGGCCGGGACGAATAACAATGAGCAGTTCTTC. The chain joins TRBV9 to TRBJ2-1; D is possibly TRBD1 or TRBD2 (5 bases each). The CDR3 has 17 residues. The V end lost 7 bases, the J end lost 5 bases, and 25 bases lay between the germline ends. From germline, CDR1 is SGDLS and CDR2 YYNGEE.

The CDR3 bases are TGTGCCAGTAGGGACAGGGTCGTGAACTATGGCTACACCTTC. This codes for CASRDRVVNYGYTF. J is TRBJ1-2 and V is TRBV19; 8 nucleotides match TRBD1. The germline V gene has CDR1 LNHDA and CDR2 SQIVND (reference sequence). CDR3 length equals 14 residues. J was trimmed by 2 bases and V by 6 bases; bases with no gene match: 5.

The chain has TRBV4-1 and TRBJ2-1, with D unresolved. Trimming took off 2 bases at V and 4 bases at J, with 12 bases between the two ends. This CDR3 comprises 15 residues. Germline V gives CDR1 MGHRA, CDR2 YSYEKL. The CDR3 loop is CASSQIPGGYNEQFF. CDR3 coding DNA: TGCGCCAGCAGCCAAATCCCAGGCGGTTACAATGAGCAGTTCTTC.

The rearrangement joins TRBV19 to TRBJ2-7; 7 bases are a match to TRBD1. The V gene's germline CDR1 is LNHDA and CDR2 SQIVND (reference sequence). There are 14 residues in the CDR3. Germline trimming cut 1 base from V and 1 base from J; bases unmatched to any gene: 1. CDR3 residues: CASSIGDSSYEQYF. CDR3 DNA: TGTGCCAGTAGTATAGGGGACAGTTCCTACGAGCAGTACTTC.

J is TRBJ2-1 and V is TRBV9; unclear D gene. The CDR3 is 15 amino acids. Trimming stripped 3 bases from V and 0 bases from J, with 10 bases between. CDR1 is SGDLS, CDR2 YYNGEE, per germline. The CDR3 reads CASSAYTYSYNEQFF. The CDR3 nucleotides read TGTGCCAGCAGCGCGTACACTTACTCCTACAATGAGCAGTTCTTC. Full variable domain (outside the CDR3, taken from reference TRBV9 and TRBJ2-1): DSGVTQTPKHLITATGQRVTLRCSPRSGDLSVYWYQQSLDQGLQFLIQYYNGEERAKGNILERFSAQQFPDLHSELNLSSLELGDSALYFCASSAYTYSYNEQFFGPGTRLTVL.